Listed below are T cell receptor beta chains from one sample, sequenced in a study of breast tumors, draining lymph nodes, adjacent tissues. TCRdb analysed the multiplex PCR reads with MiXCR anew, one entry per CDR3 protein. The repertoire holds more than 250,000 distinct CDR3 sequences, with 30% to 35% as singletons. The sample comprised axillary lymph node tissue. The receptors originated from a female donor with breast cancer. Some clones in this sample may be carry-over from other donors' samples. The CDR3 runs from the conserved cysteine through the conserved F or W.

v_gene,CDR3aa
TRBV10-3,CAITQGFNYGYTF
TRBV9,CASSPRGGAYEQSF
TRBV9,CASSVGPGAEETSGANVLTF
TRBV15,CATSRGRSGRGADTQYF
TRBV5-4,CASSFGQGCEQYF
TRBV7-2,CASSPRGGAYTF
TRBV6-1,CASSQDLETQYF
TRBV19,CASSISGPSYEQYF
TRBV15,CATSGDYPNTPTTNEKLFF
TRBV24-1,CATRAGPDNEQFF
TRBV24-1,CATSATIETQYF
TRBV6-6,CASSYSTLQETQHF
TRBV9,CASSERGSYNEQFF
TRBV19,CASSIMGTSGNTIYF
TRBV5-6,CASSLGGPIRETQYF
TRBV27,CASSNLPSGSFTDTQYF
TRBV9,CASSVGERGLGELFF
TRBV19,CASSMVGRSEAFF
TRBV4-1,CASSQDGDGYSPLHF
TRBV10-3,CAISEPVEGVSPLHF
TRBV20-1,CSATLGTSGTDTQYF
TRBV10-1,CASSERVGELFF
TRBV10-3,CATAGAGVTGELFF
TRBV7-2,CASSSPGSGNTIYF
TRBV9,CASSVHTGARNTEAFF
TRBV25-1,CASSRDRVTANEKLFF
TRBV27,CASSYQRQGQGTQYF
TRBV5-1,CASSRGASQETQYF
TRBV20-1,CSAREEPF
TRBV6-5,CASSYRQGGHEQYF
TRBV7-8,CASRHRTSYRETQYF
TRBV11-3,CASSSQARSMDTQYF
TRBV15,CATSPSGRGGEQFF